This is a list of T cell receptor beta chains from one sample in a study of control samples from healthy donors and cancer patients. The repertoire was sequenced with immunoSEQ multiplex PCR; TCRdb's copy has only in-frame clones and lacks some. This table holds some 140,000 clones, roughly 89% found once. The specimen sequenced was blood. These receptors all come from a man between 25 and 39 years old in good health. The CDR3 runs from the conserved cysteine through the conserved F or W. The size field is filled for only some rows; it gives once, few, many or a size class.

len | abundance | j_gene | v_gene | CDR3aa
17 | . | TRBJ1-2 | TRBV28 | CASSPGTRFFTNYGYTF
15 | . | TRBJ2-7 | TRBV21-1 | CASSKAAGTRIEQYF
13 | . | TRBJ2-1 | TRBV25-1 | CASRGSGEDEQFF
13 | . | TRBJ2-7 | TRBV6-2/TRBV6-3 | CASSPRDFYEQYF
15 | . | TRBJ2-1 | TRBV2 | CASSRLAGSFNEQFF
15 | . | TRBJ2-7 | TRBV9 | CASSPSSGRYYEQYF
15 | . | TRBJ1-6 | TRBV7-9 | CASSLGTGGGSPLHF
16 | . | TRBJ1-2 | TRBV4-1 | CASSPEGQGAVYGYTF
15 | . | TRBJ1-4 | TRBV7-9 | CASSLGLGLNEKLFF
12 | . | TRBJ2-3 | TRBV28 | CASSSVTDTQYF
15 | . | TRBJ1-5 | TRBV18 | CASSTGTGINQPQHF
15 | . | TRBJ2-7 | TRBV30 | CAWRLAGPHFYEQYF
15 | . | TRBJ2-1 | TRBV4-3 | CASSPAWAPYNEQFF
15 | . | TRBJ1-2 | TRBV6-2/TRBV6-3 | CASSYPGTQNYGYTF
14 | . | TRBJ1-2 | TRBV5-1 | CASSLNGGNYGYTF
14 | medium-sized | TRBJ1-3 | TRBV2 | CASESGGGGNTIYF
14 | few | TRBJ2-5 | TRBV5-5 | CASSLVPAEETQYF
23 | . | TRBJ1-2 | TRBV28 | CASSLWLGTAKTRSPDRYYGYTF
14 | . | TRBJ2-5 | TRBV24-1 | CATSDRDVQETQYF